This section outlines one T cell receptor beta chain sequence together with its context. Its antigen is as yet unknown. Germline CDR1 is SGDLS and CDR2 is YYNGEE. Trimming pared 3 bases from V and 5 bases from J, leaving 9 bases between. The length of the CDR3 is 13 residues. Previously, flow cytometry had revealed CD8+CD57+ cell expansion in the patients chosen for sequencing. Severe acquired aplastic anemia was present in every patient. Profiling that covered TCR beta VDJ and CDR3 relied on genomic DNA as its template. MiXCR, run by TCRdb on the reads, gives a single entry per CDR3 protein. The sample contains 150,000 to 200,000 distinct CDR3 sequences, around half of which appear only once. This record comes from a study of CD8+CD57+ T cells in acquired aplastic anemia. Across the study: Sorted CD4+ and CD8+ cells gave a mean 3.2 ug DNA, range about 0.2 to 27.4 ug.

Regarding the study as a whole: The study identified around 28 CD8+ CDR3 sequences shared by patients and controls.

This clonotype originated in a human donor with aplastic anemia. The sample was sorted CD4+, CD8+, or CD8+CD57+ T cells (not recorded which) from PBMCs. The rearrangement links TRBV9 to TRBJ2-4; TRBD2 might be the D (5 bases). In DNA, the CDR3 is TGTGCCAGCAGCGAGGAGGATGAAAACATTCAGTACTTC. The encoded protein is CASSEEDENIQYF.